Listed below are T cell receptor beta chains from one sample, sequenced in a study of T cell changes during pregnancy in multiple sclerosis. Profiled with immunoSEQ multiplex PCR; TCRdb holds only in-frame clones, not every one. The repertoire includes fewer than 90,000 clones, roughly 93% of them detected once, and 0.7% to 1% sits in the top ten. The sample consisted of peripheral blood, taken in the third trimester of pregnancy. Receptors were obtained from a female donor with multiple sclerosis, enrolled in a pregnancy study. Each CDR3 is given with its conserved first and last residue. The D gene is left open where the match is weak. Clone sizes are given selectively: once, few, many, or a class where the clone is expanded.

d_call	clone_size	j_call	v_call	cdr3_aa	cdr3_nt
.	.	TRBJ1-1	TRBV19	CASSISGGFPEAFF	TGTGCCAGTAGTATCAGTGGAGGGTTTCCTGAAGCTTTCTTT
TRBD1	.	TRBJ1-1	TRBV28	CASSPGTGWTEAFF	TGTGCCAGCAGCCCCGGGACAGGGTGGACTGAAGCTTTCTTT
TRBD1	medium-sized	TRBJ1-1	TRBV5-1	CASRGQGMRNTEAFF	TGCGCCAGCAGGGGACAGGGAATGAGGAACACTGAAGCTTTCTTT
TRBD2	.	TRBJ2-1	TRBV2	CAILAGNSYNEQFF	TGTGCCATCCTAGCGGGAAACTCCTACAATGAGCAGTTCTTC
TRBD2	.	TRBJ2-7	TRBV9	CASSVGGLASSYEQYF	TGTGCCAGCAGCGTAGGGGGACTAGCCTCCTCCTACGAGCAGTACTTC
TRBD1	.	TRBJ2-2	TRBV30	CAWETGGYTGELFF	TGTGCCTGGGAAACAGGGGGCTACACCGGGGAGCTGTTTTTT
.	.	TRBJ1-2	TRBV28	CASSLGTQMGYGYTF	TGTGCCAGCAGTTTGGGGACTCAAATGGGCTATGGCTACACCTTC
.	.	TRBJ1-2	TRBV6-4	CASSDRDRWGFDGYTF	TGTGCCAGCAGTGACAGGGATCGCTGGGGCTTCGATGGCTACACCTTC
TRBD1	.	TRBJ2-1	TRBV6-5	CASSPGGTGGNEQFF	TGTGCCAGCAGCCCCGGAGGGACAGGGGGCAATGAGCAGTTCTTC
TRBD1	.	TRBJ1-1	TRBV7-9	CASSYSGTGANTEAFF	TGTGCCAGCAGCTACAGTGGGACAGGGGCCAACACTGAAGCTTTCTTT
.	.	TRBJ2-7	TRBV11-2	CASSLGPTDYEQYF	TGTGCCAGCAGCTTAGGCCCCACAGACTACGAGCAGTACTTC
.	.	TRBJ1-2	TRBV19	CASMLNGYTF	TGTGCCAGTATGTTAAATGGCTACACCTTC
TRBD1	.	TRBJ1-1	TRBV5-6	CASSLTGQGTPEAFF	TGTGCCAGCAGCTTGACGGGACAGGGGACCCCTGAAGCTTTCTTT
.	.	TRBJ1-1	TRBV5-4	CASSSFLSSNTEAFF	TGTGCCAGCAGCAGCTTCCTGAGTAGTAACACTGAAGCTTTCTTT
.	.	TRBJ2-5	TRBV6-5	CASRQKNRVVQYF	TGTGCCAGCAGACAGAAGAACAGGGTTGTCCAGTACTTC
.	.	TRBJ2-3	TRBV21-1	CASSRQGHSTDTQYF	TGTGCCAGCAGCAGACAGGGACACAGCACAGATACGCAGTATTTT
.	.	TRBJ1-5	TRBV6-4	CASCSQVDSNQPQHF	TGTGCCAGCTGCTCACAGGTAGATAGCAATCAGCCCCAGCATTTT
TRBD1	.	TRBJ2-7	TRBV27	CASSPRTGVPYEQYF	TGTGCCAGCAGCCCGAGGACAGGGGTGCCCTACGAGCAGTACTTC
.	.	TRBJ1-1	TRBV18	CASSPPDRSWAFF	TGTGCCAGCTCACCCCCTGACAGGTCTTGGGCTTTCTTT
.	.	TRBJ1-3	TRBV2	CASSDSPGRAGNTIYF	TGTGCCAGCAGTGATTCCCCCGGCAGGGCAGGAAACACCATATATTTT
.	.	TRBJ2-2	TRBV7-6	CASRVGSLHTGELFF	TGTGCCAGCAGAGTGGGCAGCCTTCACACCGGGGAGCTGTTTTTT
TRBD2	.	TRBJ2-7	TRBV4-2	CASSRGLALRRSHEQYF	TGTGCCAGCAGCCGAGGACTAGCTCTCCGAAGGAGCCACGAGCAGTACTTC
.	.	TRBJ2-1	TRBV7-2	CASSPRQRRSYNEQFF	TGTGCCAGCAGCCCTCGACAGAGACGCTCCTACAATGAGCAGTTCTTC
.	.	TRBJ2-5	TRBV5-1	CASSSTPGAEETQYF	TGCGCCAGCAGCTCCACCCCAGGGGCGGAAGAGACCCAGTACTTC
TRBD1	.	TRBJ1-2	TRBV19	CASRTGGDGYTF	TGTGCCAGTAGGACAGGGGGTGATGGCTACACCTTC
TRBD2	.	TRBJ2-7	TRBV11-2	CASSRTWTSGTYSYEQYF	TGTGCCAGCAGCCGAACCTGGACTAGCGGGACGTATTCCTACGAGCAGTACTTC
.	.	TRBJ2-1	TRBV25-1	CASSDGETGRPDEQFF	TGTGCCAGCAGTGATGGGGAGACCGGGAGACCTGATGAGCAGTTCTTC
TRBD1	.	TRBJ2-7	TRBV7-9	CASSSPDRIHEQYF	TGTGCCAGCAGCTCCCCGGACAGGATCCACGAGCAGTACTTC
TRBD1	.	TRBJ1-5	TRBV29-1	CSVVGTGAWGPQHF	TGCAGCGTTGTGGGGACAGGGGCCTGGGGGCCCCAGCATTTT
TRBD1	.	TRBJ1-1	TRBV7-9	CASSNRDSYTEAFF	TGTGCCAGCAGCAATAGGGACAGTTACACTGAAGCTTTCTTT
.	.	TRBJ1-5	TRBV18	CASSPPTGRAGQPQHF	TGTGCCAGCTCACCCCCTACAGGGCGGGCGGGTCAGCCCCAGCATTTT
.	.	TRBJ1-1	TRBV19	CASSFQGTDTEAFF	TGTGCCAGTAGTTTCCAGGGAACGGACACTGAAGCTTTCTTT
TRBD2	.	TRBJ2-1	TRBV6-1	CASSWGRGNEQFF	TGTGCCAGCAGTTGGGGGAGGGGCAATGAGCAGTTCTTC
TRBD1	.	TRBJ2-2	TRBV2	CARGTGTNTGELFF	TGTGCCAGAGGGACAGGGACGAACACCGGGGAGCTGTTTTTT
TRBD1	.	TRBJ1-1	TRBV28	CASSPQLGTGMAEAFF	TGTGCCAGCAGTCCCCAACTCGGGACAGGGATGGCTGAAGCTTTCTTT
.	.	TRBJ2-7	TRBV23-1	CASSQSIRSSYEQYF	TGCGCCAGCAGTCAATCGATTCGCAGTTCCTACGAGCAGTACTTC